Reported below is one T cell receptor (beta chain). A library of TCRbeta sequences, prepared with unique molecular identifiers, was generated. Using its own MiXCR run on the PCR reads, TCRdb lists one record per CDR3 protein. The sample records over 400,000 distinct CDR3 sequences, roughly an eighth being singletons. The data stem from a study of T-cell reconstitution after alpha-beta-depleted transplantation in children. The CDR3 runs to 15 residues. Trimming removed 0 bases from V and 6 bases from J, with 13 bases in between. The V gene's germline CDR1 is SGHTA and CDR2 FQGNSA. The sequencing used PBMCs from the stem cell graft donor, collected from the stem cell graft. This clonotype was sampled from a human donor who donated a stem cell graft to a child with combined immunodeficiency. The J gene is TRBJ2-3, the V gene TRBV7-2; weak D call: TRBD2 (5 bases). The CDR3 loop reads CASSLAGSALDTQYF. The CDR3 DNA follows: TGTGCCAGCAGCTTAGCGGGTAGCGCCCTGGATACGCAGTATTTT.